Listed here are 25 T cell receptor beta chains from one sample, sequenced in a study of T cell repertoires in cytomegalovirus infection. TCRdb re-analysed the reads in MiXCR, keeping a single row per CDR3 protein. The sample consists of more than 650,000 distinct CDR3 sequences, 35% to 45% of them appearing once. Sequencing was done on a sample of PBMCs. Receptor source: a human donor in good health (CMV status not recorded). Some clones in this sample may be carry-over from other donors' samples.

A note on this clonotype: A read error may account for a junction end that differs from germline. V usage is TRBV3-1 and J usage is TRBJ2-2; TRBD2 is a possible D gene (5 bases). There are 14 residues in the CDR3. Germline loops: CDR1 LGHDT, CDR2 YNNKEL (reference sequence). CDR3: CASSQDKAFGELVF. The CDR3, as DNA: TGTGCCAGCAGCCAAGATAAGGCTTTCGGGGAGCTGGTTTTT.

The chain carries TRBV11-2 and TRBJ2-7; D remains ambiguous. Trimming stripped 4 bases from V and 3 bases from J, with 13 bases between. The CDR3 is 14 amino acids. Germline-derived CDR1 and CDR2 are SGHAT and FQNNGV. CDR3: CASSSAVFDYEQYF. The CDR3 nucleotides are TGTGCCAGCAGCTCTGCCGTCTTCGACTACGAGCAGTACTTC.

The rearrangement links TRBV27 to TRBJ2-1; a weak D match, TRBD1 (5 bases). The CDR3 is 14 residues long. The germline gives CDR1 MNHEY, CDR2 SMNVEV (reference sequence). V lost 2 bases, J lost 6 bases, and 11 bases lay in between. Written as DNA, the CDR3 is TGTGCCAGCAGTTTAGCGCAGGGTATCAATGAGCAGTTCTTC. This codes for CASSLAQGINEQFF.

This clonotype was counted a single time. The CDR3, as DNA: TGTGCCAGCCGTGATATTGGTAATTCACCCCTCCACTTT. It codes for CASRDIGNSPLHF. The V call is TRBV19, the J call TRBJ1-6; D remains unclear. Germline assignment: CDR1 LNHDA and CDR2 SQIVND (reference sequence). Trimming left V 9 bases short and J 6 bases short, with 12 bases between. This CDR3 has 13 residues.

The V and J genes are TRBV7-2 and TRBJ1-2; D remains ambiguous. Trimming left V 1 base short and J 6 bases short, with 15 bases between. Germline CDR1 and CDR2: SGHTA and FQGNSA. This CDR3 spans 15 amino acids. The CDR3: CASSLDSFPVDGYTF. The CDR3 bases are TGTGCCAGCAGCTTAGACTCTTTCCCGGTGGATGGCTACACCTTC.

V gene TRBV19 combines with J gene TRBJ2-6, with a tentative D call TRBD2 (6 bases). The germline CDR1 and CDR2 sequences are LNHDA and SQIVND (reference sequence). V was trimmed by 8 bases and J by 1 base, leaving 18 bases between them. The CDR3 sequence is 17 residues long. As DNA, the CDR3 is TGTGCCAGTGGAGGGACCCTGAGGCTATCTGGGGCCAACGTCCTGACTTTC. Translated: CASGGTLRLSGANVLTF. Complete variable domain (other parts from reference TRBV19 and TRBJ2-6): DGGITQSPKYLFRKEGQNVTLSCEQNLNHDAMYWYRQDPGQGLRLIYYSQIVNDFQKGDIAEGYSVSREKKESFPLTVTSAQKNPTAFYLCASGGTLRLSGANVLTFGAGSRLTVL.

This clonotype was detected a few times. V gene TRBV7-8 combines with J gene TRBJ1-1; D unclear. In germline, CDR1 is SGHVS, CDR2 FQNEAQ. V lost 7 bases to trimming and J lost 8 bases, with 20 bases between them. CDR3 length: 14 amino acids. The CDR3 here is CASTGRVSSGEAFF. CDR3 sequence (DNA): TGTGCCAGCACCGGACGGGTGTCTTCGGGAGAAGCTTTCTTT.

The chain has TRBV5-1 and TRBJ2-1, with 10 bases lining up with TRBD2. CDR1 and CDR2 (germline): SGHRS, YFSETQ. The CDR3 runs to 18 residues. With 1 base clipped from V and 6 bases from J, the junction kept 13 bases outside the gene matches. In DNA, the CDR3 is TGCGCCAGCAGCTTGCGTTTAGCGGGGGGCAGCGATCGCAATGAGCAGTTCTTC. Encoded protein: CASSLRLAGGSDRNEQFF.

This chain links TRBV6-4 with TRBJ1-5; D is undetermined. The CDR3 contains 13 residues. The ends were cut back, 3 bases at V and 1 base at J, with 4 bases in the middle. CDR1 is MRHNA and CDR2 is SNTAGT in the germline V gene. Here the CDR3 DNA reads TGTGCCAGCAGTGAACAGAGCAATCAGCCCCAGCATTTT. Protein product: CASSEQSNQPQHF.

The rearrangement links TRBV2 to TRBJ2-7, with D perhaps matching TRBD2 (5 bases). Germline lookup yields CDR1 SNHLY and CDR2 FYNNEI. Between the trimmed V and J ends, which lost 6 bases and 5 bases, there was a span of 17 bases. The length of the CDR3 is 14 residues. The CDR3 sequence: CASRRASAPDEQYF. CDR3 nucleotides: TGTGCCAGCAGGCGGGCCTCCGCTCCGGACGAGCAGTACTTC.

This clonotype was found a few times. The chain couples TRBV29-1 to TRBJ2-3; TRBD1 might be the D (6 bases). V lost 3 bases, J lost 2 bases, and 15 bases lay in between. This CDR3 region has 15 residues. Germline CDR1 reads SQVTM; CDR2 reads ANQGSEA. CDR3 region: CSVDQGTQLTDTQYF. Written as DNA, the CDR3 is TGCAGCGTTGATCAGGGGACGCAGCTCACAGATACGCAGTATTTT.

This clonotype was recorded a few times. The chain uses TRBV7-6 and TRBJ2-5, with D perhaps TRBD2 (6 bases). This CDR3 has 13 residues. Germline lookup yields CDR1 SGHVS and CDR2 FNYEAQ. V shed 5 bases and J shed 4 bases, with 11 bases lying between them. CDR3 in amino acids: CASSPNGGETQYF. Here the CDR3 DNA reads TGTGCCAGCAGCCCGAACGGGGGAGAGACCCAGTACTTC.

The chain couples TRBV12-3 or TRBV12-4 to TRBJ2-2; D is possibly TRBD1 (6 bases). This CDR3 region has 16 residues. V lost 4 bases, J lost 0 bases, and 12 bases lay in between. As DNA, the CDR3 is TGTGCCAGCAGTTCAGGGGTCCGAGCGAACACCGGGGAGCTGTTTTTT. This codes for CASSSGVRANTGELFF.

The V and J genes are TRBV19 and TRBJ2-5; D gene unclear. V shed 6 bases and J shed 2 bases, with 13 bases lying between them. Germline V CDR1 and CDR2: LNHDA, SQIVND (reference sequence). The CDR3 loop spans 14 amino acids. DNA of the CDR3: TGTGCCAGTAGCATGACTGGATTACAAGAGACCCAGTACTTC. It is translated as CASSMTGLQETQYF. The full variable domain, in which reference TRBV19 and TRBJ2-5 provide the parts outside the CDR3, is DGGITQSPKYLFRKEGQNVTLSCEQNLNHDAMYWYRQDPGQGLRLIYYSQIVNDFQKGDIAEGYSVSREKKESFPLTVTSAQKNPTAFYLCASSMTGLQETQYFGPGTRLLVL.

This clonotype was seen ten or more times. This chain joins TRBV7-2 and TRBJ2-7, with D maybe TRBD1 (6 bases). Looked up from germline, CDR1 is SGHTA and CDR2 is FQGNSA. The length of the CDR3 is 13 residues. With 2 bases removed from V and 2 bases from J, the gap between germline ends came to 7 bases. The CDR3 coding sequence is TGTGCCAGCAGCTTAACAGGGACCTACGAGCAGTACTTC. The encoded protein is CASSLTGTYEQYF.

The genes are TRBV19 and TRBJ2-4; the D call may be TRBD1 or TRBD2 (5 bases each). With 9 bases removed from V and 0 bases from J, the gap between germline ends came to 18 bases. Germline assignment: CDR1 LNHDA and CDR2 SQIVND (reference sequence). The CDR3 spans 16 residues. Here the CDR3 reads CASRDRSLAAKNIQYF. In DNA, the CDR3 is TGTGCCAGCCGGGACCGGTCGCTGGCAGCCAAAAACATTCAGTACTTC.

The J gene is TRBJ1-1, the V gene TRBV29-1; 7 bases match TRBD1. CDR1 and CDR2 from the germline V gene are SQVTM and ANQGSEA. V shed 5 bases, J shed 6 bases, and the junction held 6 bases outside the gene matches. The CDR3 runs to 12 residues. The CDR3 nucleotides are TGCAGCGTTAATAGGGGGCAGTCTGAAGCTTTCTTT. The encoded protein is CSVNRGQSEAFF.

The chain has TRBV28 and TRBJ2-5, with 10 bases aligning to TRBD1. The CDR3 is made up of 16 amino acids. CDR1 is MDHEN, CDR2 SYDVKM, per germline. V dropped 2 bases and J dropped 8; count of bases not matched to a gene: 11. DNA for the CDR3: TGTGCCAGCAGTTTACGGACAGGGGGGATAGAAGTAACCCAGTACTTC. It encodes CASSLRTGGIEVTQYF.

The chain carries TRBV19 and TRBJ2-5, with 7 bases aligning to TRBD1. This CDR3 region has 16 residues. Germline assignment: CDR1 LNHDA and CDR2 SQIVND (reference sequence). Germline trimming cut 6 bases from V and 6 bases from J; bases unmatched to any gene: 16. The CDR3 DNA reads TGTGCCAGTAGCTCCAGATCGGGACAGACCGGGAAGACCCAGTACTTC. Translating gives CASSSRSGQTGKTQYF.

Comment on this clonotype: Likely a read error: the CDR3 ends without its conserved phenylalanine or tryptophan. J is TRBJ2-1 and V is TRBV11-3; 7 nucleotides match TRBD1. Per germline, CDR1 SGHNT and CDR2 YENEEA. CDR3 length equals 16 residues. The trim removed 3 bases at V and 4 bases at J, leaving 9 bases unmatched. The CDR3 DNA is TGTGCCAGCAGCTTTTCCGGGACAGATTATTACAATGAGCAGTTCTTA. Its protein product is CASSFSGTDYYNEQFL.

The chain carries TRBV6-5 and TRBJ2-1, with D possibly being TRBD2 (7 bases). The CDR3 runs to 16 residues. From germline, CDR1 is MNHEY and CDR2 SVGAGI. V was cut by 7 bases and J by 0 bases, with 16 bases left in between. The CDR3 here is CASTPRGASSYNEQFF. CDR3 DNA sequence: TGTGCCAGCACCCCCCGGGGGGCCAGCTCCTACAATGAGCAGTTCTTC.

The chain has TRBV5-1 and TRBJ1-1; D is unclear. This CDR3 comprises 13 residues. The germline CDR1 and CDR2 sequences are SGHRS and YFSETQ. V was cut by 6 bases and J by 3 bases, with 12 bases left in between. The CDR3 loop is CASTRDRDTEAFF. The CDR3 DNA follows: TGCGCCAGCACCAGAGACCGGGACACTGAAGCTTTCTTT. The full variable domain, rest sourced from reference TRBV5-1 and TRBJ1-1, is KAGVTQTPRYLIKTRGQQVTLSCSPISGHRSVSWYQQTPGQGLQFLFEYFSETQRNKGNFPGRFSGRQFSNSRSEMNVSTLELGDSALYLCASTRDRDTEAFFGQGTRLTVV.

This clonotype has just a few counts. The chain recombines TRBV6-5 with TRBJ2-2; tentatively, D is TRBD2 (7 bases). The CDR3 covers 16 residues. Germline-derived CDR1 and CDR2 are MNHEY and SVGAGI. The V end was cut by 6 bases, the J end by 7 bases, with 21 bases between. The CDR3 reads CASRSLTRGARGELFF. In nucleotides, the CDR3 is TGTGCCAGCAGATCCCTTACTCGGGGGGCCCGCGGGGAGCTGTTTTTT.

On this clonotype: Germline and junction disagree at one end, which may indicate a read error. The chain links TRBV2 to TRBJ1-2; D perhaps matches TRBD1 (6 bases). Germline V gene sequence: CDR1 SNHLY, CDR2 FYNNEI. The CDR3 runs to 16 residues. CDR3 loop: CASSKQRQAANYGYTF. Written as DNA, the CDR3 is TGTGCAAGCAGTAAACAACGACAGGCGGCAAACTATGGCTACACCTTC.

The V and J genes are TRBV20-1 and TRBJ2-2; D uncertain. The CDR3 is 13 amino acids. Germline-derived CDR1 and CDR2 are DFQATT and SNEGSKA (reference sequence). Trimming stripped 0 bases from V and 6 bases from J, with 8 bases between. The CDR3 sequence is CSARDRVPGELFF. The CDR3, as DNA: TGCAGTGCTAGAGATCGGGTGCCCGGGGAGCTGTTTTTT.